Below, 9 T cell receptor beta chains from the same sample are listed, as sequenced in a study of immune characterization of retroperitoneal liposarcoma. TCRdb re-called the PCR reads with MiXCR, one entry per CDR3 protein. The sample yields around 20,000 distinct CDR3 sequences, 35% to 40% seen once. The sample comprised blood. The source of these receptors is a male donor with retroperitoneal liposarcoma.

In its sample, this clonotype ranks as medium-sized. The gene calls are TRBV6-1 and TRBJ2-5; D ambiguous. Germline V lookup: CDR1 MNHNS, CDR2 SASEGT. This CDR3 spans 13 amino acids. V was shortened by 8 bases and J by 11 bases, with 21 bases between the two germline ends. CDR3 protein: CASFAPAGSEQYF. As DNA, the CDR3 is TGTGCCAGCTTCGCACCCGCCGGCAGTGAGCAGTACTTC.

The sample holds one count of this clonotype. A read error may explain this, as a much larger clone is one base away. This sequence joins TRBV12-3 or TRBV12-4 and TRBJ2-7, with unresolved D. The tail of the sequence fits TRBJ2-1 better, so the J call may be wrong. This CDR3 has 13 amino acids. The CDR3 bases are TGTGCCAGCAGTTTATCTGTTCTGGGTGACCAGTTCTTC. Its translation: CASSLSVLGDQFF.

This clonotype has at least ten counts. This sequence joins TRBV6-1 and TRBJ2-2; 7 bases match TRBD1. After removal of 2 bases from V and 5 bases from J, the junction contained 2 bases not matched to a gene. The CDR3 loop spans 14 amino acids. The germline CDR1 and CDR2 sequences are MNHNS and SASEGT. CDR3 DNA sequence: TGTGCCAGCAGTGAACACAGGGGAACCGGGGAGCTGTTTTTT. Its translation is CASSEHRGTGELFF.

The table lists this clonotype with many counts. The chain joins TRBV4-3 to TRBJ2-7, with unresolved D. Germline lookup yields CDR1 LGHNA and CDR2 YSLEER. The CDR3 totals 14 residues. V was shortened by 0 bases and J by 1 base, with 7 bases between the two germline ends. The CDR3 nucleotides read TGCGCCAGCAGCCAAGAAGCGTTGTCCTACGAGCAGTACTTC. This translates into CASSQEALSYEQYF.

Points on this clonotype: Just one base apart from a much larger clone, this may be a read error. The genes are TRBV6-1 and TRBJ1-1, with D perhaps matching TRBD1 (6 bases). Germline-derived CDR1 and CDR2 are MNHNS and SASEGT. The CDR3 contains 11 residues. V was shortened by 7 bases and J by 10 bases, with 13 bases between the two germline ends. DNA for the CDR3: TGTGCCAGCACCGAGGGGGGGGGAGCTTTCTTT. Its translation: CASTEGGGAFF.

The rearrangement uses TRBV10-2 and TRBJ2-1; 7 positions match TRBD1. This CDR3 is built from 15 residues. The ends lost 7 bases at V and 10 bases at J; junction bases unmatched: 16. In germline, CDR1 is WSHSY, CDR2 SAAADI. DNA for the CDR3: TGCGCCAGCACGACAGGGCTCGGAACAGCCTACGAGCAGTTCTTC. Amino acids: CASTTGLGTAYEQFF.

About this clonotype itself: Its ends do not fully match the called genes, so a read error is possible. The rearrangement links TRBV7-2 to TRBJ2-5, with D possibly called TRBD1 or TRBD2 (6 bases each). Per germline, CDR1 SGHTA and CDR2 FQGNSA. The CDR3 is made up of 15 amino acids. CDR3 sequence reads: CATSRRGRIEETQHF. The CDR3 DNA follows: TGTGCCACCAGCCGTAGGGGGAGGATCGAAGAGACCCAGCACTTC.

By its share, this clonotype is medium-sized. The V and J genes are TRBV7-8 and TRBJ2-1, with 14 positions matching TRBD2. Per the germline V gene, CDR1 is SGHVS and CDR2 is FQNEAQ. The CDR3 contains 16 residues. V was pared by 5 bases and J by 8 bases, with 8 bases of the junction left unmatched. CDR3 DNA: TGTGCCAGCAGCCCGAGACTAGCGGGGGGGATAGATGAGCAGTTCTTC. Its protein is CASSPRLAGGIDEQFF. Drawing the rest from reference TRBV7-8 and TRBJ2-1, the complete variable domain is GAGVSQSPRYKVAKRGQDVALRCDPISGHVSLFWYQQALGQGPEFLTYFQNEAQLDKSGLPSDRFFAERPEGSVSTLKIQRTQQEDSAVYLCASSPRLAGGIDEQFFGPGTRLTVL.

The J gene is TRBJ2-1, the V gene TRBV19; no firm D call. The CDR3 has 13 amino acids. V lost 2 bases and J lost 5, with 7 bases in between. The germline gives CDR1 LNHDA, CDR2 SQIVND (reference sequence). The CDR3 here is CASSIRENNEQFF. The CDR3 DNA sequence: TGTGCCAGTAGTATACGAGAAAACAATGAGCAGTTCTTC.